This TCR beta chain was found in a study of monozygotic twins with cystic fibrosis. About this clone itself: Its cognate antigen is unknown.

CDR3 length equals 17 residues. V lost 0 bases, J lost 2 bases, and 7 bases stayed unmatched. Germline values: CDR1 LNHNV, CDR2 YYDKDF (reference sequence). The assay was immunoSEQ multiplex PCR, and TCRdb's table has in-frame clones only and misses some. This table has just under 20,000 clones, about 90% appearing once. Study-level points and caveats: Unrelated CF individuals shared fewer identical clonotypes than monozygotic CF twins.

The specimen sequenced was blood. This chain links TRBV15 with TRBJ2-1, with 7 bases lining up with TRBD2. The TCR comes from a girl aged 2 to 10 with cystic fibrosis. DNA for the CDR3: TGTGCCACCAGCAGAGATGGGGGAGGGGAACCCTACAATGAGCAGTTCTTC. It is translated as CATSRDGGGEPYNEQFF. The full variable domain, completed using reference TRBV15 and TRBJ2-1, is DAMVIQNPRYQVTQFGKPVTLSCSQTLNHNVMYWYQQKSSQAPKLLFHYYDKDFNNEADTPDNFQSRRPNTSFCFLDIRSPGLGDTAMYLCATSRDGGGEPYNEQFFGPGTRLTVL.